Shown below are 30 T cell receptor beta chains from a single sample sequenced in a study of T cell changes during pregnancy in multiple sclerosis. Libraries were prepared by immunoSEQ multiplex PCR; TCRdb keeps only in-frame clonotypes and omits some of them. Counted here are about 28,000 clones, 85% to 90% occurring once; the ten biggest clones make up roughly 0.79%. The input for sequencing was CD4+ T cells from peripheral blood mononuclear cells, taken in the second trimester of pregnancy. Receptors originate from a female donor with multiple sclerosis, enrolled in a pregnancy study.

This clone was observed once. The V call is TRBV5-1, the J call TRBJ1-1, with unresolved D. Trimming took off 4 bases at V and 7 bases at J, with 14 bases between the two ends. Germline lookup yields CDR1 SGHRS and CDR2 YFSETQ. The CDR3 covers 13 residues. This CDR3 is CASSLGEQVEAFF. In DNA form, the CDR3 reads TGCGCCAGCAGCCTGGGCGAGCAGGTTGAAGCTTTCTTT.

CDR3 nucleotides: TGCGCCAGCAGCTTGGGGGGCAGGGGTAACAATGAGCAGTTCTTC. This sequence encodes CASSLGGRGNNEQFF. V is TRBV5-1 and J is TRBJ2-1; possible D gene TRBD1, 6 bases. V was clipped by 0 bases and J by 5 bases, with 12 bases between them. Germline-derived CDR1 and CDR2 are SGHRS and YFSETQ. The CDR3 is 15 amino acids.

V and J are TRBV28 and TRBJ1-1; 7 nucleotides agree with TRBD1. CDR1 is MDHEN and CDR2 is SYDVKM in the germline V gene. The CDR3 loop spans 15 amino acids. After removal of 8 bases from V and 1 base from J, the junction contained 10 bases not matched to a gene. The CDR3 is CASPAPGTANTEAFF. In DNA form, the CDR3 reads TGTGCCAGCCCCGCCCCCGGGACAGCGAACACTGAAGCTTTCTTT.

The V and J genes are TRBV5-1 and TRBJ2-5; 11 bases are shared with TRBD2. Germline-derived CDR1 and CDR2 are SGHRS and YFSETQ. This CDR3 region has 16 residues. With V trimmed by 2 bases and J by 4 bases, 7 bases remained unmatched. CDR3 in amino acids: CASSLLAGAPGETQYF. The CDR3 bases are TGCGCCAGCAGCTTACTAGCGGGGGCCCCGGGAGAGACCCAGTACTTC. Supplemented by reference TRBV5-1 and TRBJ2-5, the full variable domain reads KAGVTQTPRYLIKTRGQQVTLSCSPISGHRSVSWYQQTPGQGLQFLFEYFSETQRNKGNFPGRFSGRQFSNSRSEMNVSTLELGDSALYLCASSLLAGAPGETQYFGPGTRLLVL.

This clone was counted once. This rearrangement joins TRBV19 to TRBJ2-7, with 7 nucleotides matching TRBD1. The CDR3 length is 14 residues. Looked up from germline, CDR1 is LNHDA and CDR2 is SQIVND (reference sequence). The junction had 7 bases not matched to a gene; V was cut back by 6 bases and J by 2 bases. CDR3 sequence reads: CASSARQGAYEQYF. The CDR3 bases are TGTGCCAGTAGCGCTAGGCAGGGGGCCTACGAGCAGTACTTC.

This chain connects TRBV11-2 to TRBJ2-1; tentative D call: TRBD2 (6 bases). Trimming pared 8 bases from V and 6 bases from J, leaving 17 bases between. The CDR3 is 14 amino acids. Germline lookup yields CDR1 SGHAT and CDR2 FQNNGV. CDR3 sequence reads: CASRDRWRGNEQFF. The DNA for the CDR3 is TGTGCCAGCCGCGATCGGTGGAGGGGCAATGAGCAGTTCTTC.

A few counts support this clone. The genes are TRBV2 and TRBJ1-2; TRBD1 might be the D (5 bases). This CDR3 contains 13 residues. Trimming left V 4 bases short and J 8 bases short, with 14 bases between. Germline V lookup: CDR1 SNHLY, CDR2 FYNNEI. The CDR3 is CASSGTPRGGYTF. CDR3 bases: TGTGCCAGCAGTGGGACACCGCGAGGCGGCTACACCTTC. The full variable domain, in which reference TRBV2 and TRBJ1-2 provide the parts outside the CDR3, is EPEVTQTPSHQVTQMGQEVILRCVPISNHLYFYWYRQILGQKVEFLVSFYNNEISEKSEIFDDQFSVERPDGSNFTLKIRSTKLEDSAMYFCASSGTPRGGYTFGSGTRLTVV.

This clone is a singleton in its sample. CDR3 DNA sequence: TGCAGCGTTAGGGGGGGCTGGGGAATGAACACTGAAGCTTTCTTT. Protein sequence: CSVRGGWGMNTEAFF. V usage is TRBV29-1 and J usage is TRBJ1-1; D perhaps matches TRBD1 (6 bases). V dropped 5 bases and J dropped 0 bases, with 16 bases sitting between them. The CDR3 loop spans 15 amino acids. The germline V gene encodes CDR1 SQVTM and CDR2 ANQGSEA.

The chain couples TRBV5-1 to TRBJ1-4; 8 positions match TRBD1. The CDR3 sequence is 15 residues long. The germline CDR1 and CDR2 sequences are SGHRS and YFSETQ. Germline trimming cut 3 bases from V and 7 bases from J; bases unmatched to any gene: 8. The CDR3 reads CASSSGQVESEKLFF. CDR3 nucleotides: TGCGCCAGCAGCTCGGGACAGGTAGAGTCTGAAAAACTGTTTTTT.

The chain carries TRBV10-2 and TRBJ1-1; unclear D gene. From germline, CDR1 is WSHSY and CDR2 SAAADI. The CDR3 is 14 residues long. Trimming shortened V by 4 bases and J by 4 bases, and 13 bases separated the two germline ends. The CDR3 protein is CASSAPPRGTEAFF. The CDR3 DNA sequence: TGCGCCAGCAGTGCGCCACCCCGGGGCACTGAAGCTTTCTTT.

The gene calls are TRBV5-4 and TRBJ1-2, with a weak D call TRBD1 (6 bases). The germline gives CDR1 SGHNT, CDR2 YYREEE (reference sequence). CDR3 length: 13 amino acids. Trimming shortened V by 1 base and J by 8 bases, and 12 bases separated the two germline ends. CDR3 amino acids: CASSLTGPGGYTF. CDR3 nucleotides: TGTGCCAGCAGCTTGACAGGGCCGGGAGGCTACACCTTC.

This clone has more than one count but fewer than ten. V gene TRBV6-1 combines with J gene TRBJ1-6; the D gene is possibly TRBD1 (5 bases). The CDR3 runs 15 residues. V was clipped by 5 bases and J by 6 bases, with 14 bases between them. Germline V gene lookup returns CDR1 MNHNS and CDR2 SASEGT. CDR3 nucleotide sequence: TGTGCCAGCAGTATAAGGCGGACAATTAATTCACCCCTCCACTTT. Translation gives CASSIRRTINSPLHF.

The rearrangement joins TRBV18 to TRBJ2-6; 10 bases are shared with TRBD1. Germline V lookup: CDR1 KGHSH, CDR2 LQKENI. This CDR3 has 17 amino acids. Trimming took 4 bases from V and 4 from J; bases not matched to a gene: 7. The CDR3 region is CASSQGQGRSGANVLTF. As DNA, the CDR3 is TGTGCCAGCTCACAGGGACAGGGGAGGTCCGGGGCCAACGTCCTGACTTTC. Full variable domain (rest looked up from reference TRBV18 and TRBJ2-6): NAGVMQNPRHLVRRRGQEARLRCSPMKGHSHVYWYRQLPEEGLKFMVYLQKENIIDESGMPKERFSAEFPKEGPSILRIQQVVRGDSAAYFCASSQGQGRSGANVLTFGAGSRLTVL.

This chain connects TRBV6-5 to TRBJ1-2; D may be TRBD1 (5 bases). V was pared by 2 bases and J by 4 bases, with 14 bases between. The CDR3 has 15 amino acids. Germline V gene lookup returns CDR1 MNHEY and CDR2 SVGAGI. The CDR3 protein is CASSYDPTGIYGYTF. The CDR3 DNA follows: TGTGCCAGCAGTTACGACCCCACAGGTATCTATGGCTACACCTTC.

The genes are TRBV11-2 and TRBJ1-6, with 8 bases lining up with TRBD1. This CDR3 is 15 amino acids long. From germline, CDR1 is SGHAT and CDR2 FQNNGV. V dropped 3 bases and J dropped 9; count of bases not matched to a gene: 7. CDR3 sequence reads: CASSFTTGAGSPLHF. DNA of the CDR3: TGTGCCAGCAGCTTCACGACAGGGGCGGGTTCACCCCTCCACTTT.

The chain carries TRBV5-4 and TRBJ2-1, with TRBD2 matching over 8 bases. The CDR3 length is 16 residues. The J segment lost 1 base and the V segment lost 4 bases, leaving 7 bases of the junction unmatched. CDR1 is SGHNT, CDR2 YYREEE, per germline (reference sequence). This CDR3 is CASSTGGGSSYNEQFF. In DNA form, the CDR3 reads TGTGCCAGCAGCACCGGGGGGGGGAGTTCCTACAATGAGCAGTTCTTC. The full variable domain, with the rest looked up from reference TRBV5-4 and TRBJ2-1, is ETGVTQSPTHLIKTRGQQVTLRCSSQSGHNTVSWYQQALGQGPQFIFQYYREEENGRGNFPPRFSGLQFPNYSSELNVNALELDDSALYLCASSTGGGSSYNEQFFGPGTRLTVL.

This clone was found once. The chain combines TRBV11-2 with TRBJ2-3, with 8 bases that match TRBD2. The CDR3 is made up of 15 amino acids. Trimming cost V 3 bases and J 1 base; bases outside gene matches: 3. CDR1 is SGHAT, CDR2 FQNNGV, per germline. The CDR3 DNA follows: TGTGCCAGCAGCTTGTCGCGGGGGGGCACAGATACGCAGTATTTT. Protein product: CASSLSRGGTDTQYF.

V usage is TRBV6-1 and J usage is TRBJ1-4, with D perhaps matching TRBD1 (6 bases). Germline V lookup: CDR1 MNHNS, CDR2 SASEGT. The CDR3 is made up of 15 amino acids. Trimming cost V 7 bases and J 0 bases, with 12 bases left between them. CDR3 in DNA: TGTGCCAGCACCTTGACAGGTGCAACTAATGAAAAACTGTTTTTT. This gives the protein CASTLTGATNEKLFF.

This chain connects TRBV5-1 to TRBJ1-1; the D gene is possibly TRBD1 (5 bases). Trimming cost V 4 bases and J 1 base, with 8 bases left between them. The CDR3 is 13 amino acids. Germline lookup yields CDR1 SGHRS and CDR2 YFSETQ. The CDR3 sequence: CASSTGGNTEAFF. Here the CDR3 DNA reads TGCGCCAGCAGCACCGGGGGGAACACTGAAGCTTTCTTT.

V and J are TRBV27 and TRBJ1-1, with D possibly matching TRBD1 (5 bases). Trimming removed 6 bases at V and 1 base at J, with 21 bases between. The CDR3 consists of 17 residues. CDR1 is MNHEY, CDR2 SMNVEV, per germline (reference sequence). The CDR3 sequence: CASSPAPGKVTNTEAFF. In nucleotides, the CDR3 is TGTGCCAGCAGCCCGGCGCCAGGGAAAGTTACGAACACTGAAGCTTTCTTT.

The J gene is TRBJ1-6, the V gene TRBV2, with 7 bases aligning to TRBD1. The CDR3 is 16 residues long. J was trimmed by 7 bases and V by 4 bases; bases with no gene match: 10. Looked up from germline, CDR1 is SNHLY and CDR2 is FYNNEI. The CDR3, as DNA: TGTGCCAGCAGTGTCCGGGACAGCGAATTGAATTCACCCCTCCACTTT. It translates to CASSVRDSELNSPLHF.

The rearrangement uses TRBV12-2 and TRBJ2-7; the table's D gene call, TRBD1, was not cross checked with the DNA. TRBV12-2 is a documented pseudogene. The CDR3 consists of 17 residues. The CDR3 DNA sequence: TGTGCAAGTCGCTTAGCGCCTAGGAGGACAGGGCTCTACGAGCAGTACTTC. It encodes CASRLAPRRTGLYEQYF.

Regarding this clone: Relative to the germline gene, one junction end is altered; a read error may explain this. The chain is built from TRBV2 and TRBJ1-5; 7 nucleotides line up with TRBD1. The CDR3 extends over 13 amino acids. Germline lookup yields CDR1 SNHLY and CDR2 FYNNEI. In DNA form, the CDR3 reads TGTGCCACCCGACAGGGCGGCAATCAGCCCCGGCATTTT. This gives the protein CATRQGGNQPRHF.

The chain is built from TRBV4-1 and TRBJ2-5, with 11 bases lining up with TRBD2. Germline V gene data show CDR1 as MGHRA and CDR2 as YSYEKL. V was pared by 2 bases and J by 5 bases, with 10 bases of the junction left unmatched. CDR3 length: 17 residues. CDR3 in amino acids: CASSQTSGGPLRETQYF. The CDR3 coding sequence is TGCGCCAGCAGCCAAACTAGCGGGGGCCCACTGAGGGAGACCCAGTACTTC.

The chain couples TRBV2 to TRBJ1-1; D may be TRBD1 (6 bases). V lost 6 bases and J lost 1, with 18 bases in between. Germline V gene sequence: CDR1 SNHLY, CDR2 FYNNEI. The CDR3 covers 16 residues. In nucleotides, the CDR3 is TGTGCCAGCAGAAACAGGGAAGGGCGAGGGAACACTGAAGCTTTCTTT. Residues: CASRNREGRGNTEAFF.

V is TRBV30 and J is TRBJ1-5; D is undetermined. This CDR3 comprises 15 residues. Germline V CDR1 and CDR2: GTSNPN, SVGIG (reference sequence). V lost 0 bases to trimming and J lost 3 bases, with 12 bases between them. The CDR3 nucleotides read TGTGCCTGGAGTGTAAGAGGGCCGATCAATCAGCCCCAGCATTTT. Amino acids: CAWSVRGPINQPQHF.

This chain links TRBV6-5 with TRBJ2-5; TRBD2 agrees at 8 bases. The CDR3 totals 13 residues. Germline trimming cut 7 bases from V and 3 bases from J; bases unmatched to any gene: 4. In germline, CDR1 is MNHEY, CDR2 SVGAGI. The CDR3: CASKTSVKETQYF. CDR3 DNA: TGTGCCAGCAAGACTAGCGTAAAAGAGACCCAGTACTTC.

The V and J genes are TRBV7-6 and TRBJ2-7, with TRBD2 identical over 11 bases. The CDR3 is made up of 18 amino acids. Germline V gene data show CDR1 as SGHVS and CDR2 as FNYEAQ. V was pared by 5 bases and J by 6 bases, with 18 bases of the junction left unmatched. Here the CDR3 reads CASSLSPSSGGKGGEQYF. Written as DNA, the CDR3 is TGTGCCAGCAGCCTATCCCCTTCTAGCGGGGGGAAAGGTGGCGAGCAGTACTTC.

The V call is TRBV11-3, the J call TRBJ2-3; possibly TRBD2 for D (5 bases). The V gene lost 3 bases and the J gene lost 0 bases, with 7 bases spanning the gap. Germline values: CDR1 SGHNT, CDR2 YENEEA. The CDR3 contains 14 residues. The CDR3 protein is CASSLGGSTDTQYF. The CDR3 nucleotides read TGTGCCAGCAGCTTGGGCGGGAGCACAGATACGCAGTATTTT.

The chain recombines TRBV28 with TRBJ1-4; 10 nucleotides agree with TRBD1. The V gene's germline CDR1 is MDHEN and CDR2 SYDVKM. CDR3 length equals 15 residues. Trimming took 4 bases from V and 8 from J; bases not matched to a gene: 7. The CDR3 reads CASSSKTGGEEKLFF. CDR3 nucleotides: TGTGCCAGCAGTTCCAAGACAGGGGGCGAGGAAAAACTGTTTTTT.